Below are 4 T cell receptor beta chains sequenced from a single sample in a study of CD8 T cells in Susac syndrome. Random hexamers were used to reverse transcribe an amount of roughly 0.45 to 1 ug RNA. TCRdb redid the calling of the immunoSEQ multiplex PCR reads with MiXCR, one entry per CDR3 protein. The sample lists 150,000 to 200,000 distinct CDR3 sequences; roughly 92% were seen once. The material sequenced was CD4+ T cells from PBMCs. All receptors derive from a human donor in good health.

CDR3 protein: CASSLDRGAFF. The CDR3 DNA reads as TGTGCCAGTAGTCTCGACAGGGGAGCTTTCTTT. The V call is TRBV19, the J call TRBJ1-1, with TRBD1 identical over 8 bases. The V gene's germline CDR1 is LNHDA and CDR2 SQIVND (reference sequence). Trimming at V came to 5 bases and at J to 10 bases, leaving 3 bases not matched to a gene. This CDR3 contains 11 residues.

The chain is built from TRBV7-3 and TRBJ1-1; no clear D gene. Trimming cost V 1 base and J 0 bases, with 9 bases left between them. CDR1 SGHTA and CDR2 FQGTGA come from the germline V gene. This CDR3 has 15 residues. The CDR3 is CASSLNPGMNTEAFF. The CDR3 nucleotides read TGTGCCAGCAGCTTAAACCCGGGGATGAACACTGAAGCTTTCTTT.

The chain links TRBV29-1 to TRBJ1-4, with 7 bases fitting TRBD1. This CDR3 has 14 residues. Losses at the gene ends were 7 bases for V and 4 bases for J; bases not matched to a gene: 9. The germline gives CDR1 SQVTM, CDR2 ANQGSEA. The CDR3: CSAQEGALNEKLFF. Written as DNA, the CDR3 is TGCAGCGCCCAAGAGGGGGCACTTAATGAAAAACTGTTTTTT.

The chain carries TRBV12-3 or TRBV12-4 and TRBJ1-5, with D perhaps matching TRBD1 (6 bases). The CDR3 length is 13 residues. Trimming took off 6 bases at V and 6 bases at J, with 12 bases between the two ends. In nucleotides, the CDR3 is TGTGCCAGCAGATCCCAGGGGAGTCAGCCCCAGCATTTT. Translation: CASRSQGSQPQHF.